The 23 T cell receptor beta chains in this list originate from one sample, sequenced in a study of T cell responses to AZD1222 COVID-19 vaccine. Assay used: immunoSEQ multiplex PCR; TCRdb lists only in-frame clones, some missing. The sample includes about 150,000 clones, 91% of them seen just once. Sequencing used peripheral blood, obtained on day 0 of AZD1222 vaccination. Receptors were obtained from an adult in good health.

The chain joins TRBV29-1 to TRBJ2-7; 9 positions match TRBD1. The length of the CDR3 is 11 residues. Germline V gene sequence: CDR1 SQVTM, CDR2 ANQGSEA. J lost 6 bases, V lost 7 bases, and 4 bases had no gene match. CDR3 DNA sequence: TGCAGCGGATGGACAGGGGCCGAGCAGTACTTC. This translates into CSGWTGAEQYF.

CDR3 sequence reads: CASSQGLGGSGNTIYF. CDR3 nucleotide sequence: TGTGCCAGCAGCCAAGGGCTGGGGGGTAGTGGAAACACCATATATTTT. The chain uses TRBV3-1 (or the pseudogene TRBV3-2) and TRBJ1-3; a weak D match, TRBD1 (5 bases). Germline V gives CDR1 LGHDT, CDR2 YNNKEL (reference sequence). V was trimmed by 1 base and J by 3 bases, leaving 13 bases between them. The CDR3 is 16 residues long.

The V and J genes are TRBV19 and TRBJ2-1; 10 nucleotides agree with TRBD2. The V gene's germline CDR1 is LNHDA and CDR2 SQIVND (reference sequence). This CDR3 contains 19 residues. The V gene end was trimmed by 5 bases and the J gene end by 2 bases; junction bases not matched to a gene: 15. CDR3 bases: TGTGCCAGTAGTCTTAGTAGCGGGGGGTCGGACGGGACCTACAATGAGCAGTTCTTC. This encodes CASSLSSGGSDGTYNEQFF.

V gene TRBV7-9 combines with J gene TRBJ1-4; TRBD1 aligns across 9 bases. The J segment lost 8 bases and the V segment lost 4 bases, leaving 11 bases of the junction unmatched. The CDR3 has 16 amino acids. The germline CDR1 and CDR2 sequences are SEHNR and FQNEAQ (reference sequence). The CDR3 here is CASSSQGARTEEKLFF. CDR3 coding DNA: TGTGCCAGCAGCTCACAGGGGGCGAGGACGGAGGAAAAACTGTTTTTT.

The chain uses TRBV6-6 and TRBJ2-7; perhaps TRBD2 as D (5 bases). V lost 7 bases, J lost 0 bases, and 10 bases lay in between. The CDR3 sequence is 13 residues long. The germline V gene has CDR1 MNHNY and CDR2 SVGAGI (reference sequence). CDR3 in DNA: TGTGCCAGCAACCTAGCCGGCTCCTACGAGCAGTACTTC. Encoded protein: CASNLAGSYEQYF.

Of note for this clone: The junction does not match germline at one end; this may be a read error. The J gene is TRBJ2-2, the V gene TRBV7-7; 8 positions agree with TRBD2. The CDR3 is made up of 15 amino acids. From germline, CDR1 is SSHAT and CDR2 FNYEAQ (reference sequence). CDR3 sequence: CASSLGTRGTGELFF. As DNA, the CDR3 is TGTGCTAGCAGCTTGGGGACTAGGGGCACCGGGGAGCTGTTTTTT.

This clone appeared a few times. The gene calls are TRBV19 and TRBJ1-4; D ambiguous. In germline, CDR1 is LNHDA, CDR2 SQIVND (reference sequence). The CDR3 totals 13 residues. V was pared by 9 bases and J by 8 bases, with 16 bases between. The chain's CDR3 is CASAWARKEKLFF. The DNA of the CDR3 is TGTGCCAGCGCCTGGGCCCGAAAGGAAAAACTGTTTTTT.

The CDR3 nucleotides are TGCGCCAGCAGCTTGGGGACAGGGCTGAACACCGGGGAGCTGTTTTTT. Amino acids: CASSLGTGLNTGELFF. V and J are TRBV5-1 and TRBJ2-2; 8 bases are shared with TRBD1. J gave up 1 base and V 0 bases, and 2 bases lay outside the gene matches. Germline V gene data show CDR1 as SGHRS and CDR2 as YFSETQ. This CDR3 spans 16 amino acids. Filled out from reference TRBV5-1 and TRBJ2-2, the complete variable domain reads KAGVTQTPRYLIKTRGQQVTLSCSPISGHRSVSWYQQTPGQGLQFLFEYFSETQRNKGNFPGRFSGRQFSNSRSEMNVSTLELGDSALYLCASSLGTGLNTGELFFGEGSRLTVL.

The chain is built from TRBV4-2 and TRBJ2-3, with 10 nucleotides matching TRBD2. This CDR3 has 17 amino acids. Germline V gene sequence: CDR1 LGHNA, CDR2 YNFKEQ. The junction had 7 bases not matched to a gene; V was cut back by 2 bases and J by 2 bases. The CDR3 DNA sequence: TGTGCCAGCAGCCAATTAGGGCTAGCGGGGGACACAGATACGCAGTATTTT. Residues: CASSQLGLAGDTDTQYF.

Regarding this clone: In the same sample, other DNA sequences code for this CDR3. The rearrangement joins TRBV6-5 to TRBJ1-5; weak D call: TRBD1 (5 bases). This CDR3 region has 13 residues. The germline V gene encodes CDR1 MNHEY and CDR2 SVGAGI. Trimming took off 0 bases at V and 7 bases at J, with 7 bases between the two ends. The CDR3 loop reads CASSYSWGQPQHF. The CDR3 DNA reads TGTGCCAGCAGTTACTCGTGGGGCCAGCCCCAGCATTTT.

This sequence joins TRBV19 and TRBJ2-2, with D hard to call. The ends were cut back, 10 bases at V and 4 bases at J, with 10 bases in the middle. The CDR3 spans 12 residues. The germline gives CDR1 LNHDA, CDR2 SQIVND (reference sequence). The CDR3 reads CATHPGTGELFF. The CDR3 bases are TGTGCCACCCACCCGGGCACCGGGGAGCTGTTTTTT.

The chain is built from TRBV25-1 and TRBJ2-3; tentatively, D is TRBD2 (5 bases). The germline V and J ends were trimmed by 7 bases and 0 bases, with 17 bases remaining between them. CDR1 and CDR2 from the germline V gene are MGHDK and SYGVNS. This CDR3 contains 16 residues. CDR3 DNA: TGTGCCAGCACCGTAGGAGGAGCCTCTAGCACAGATACGCAGTATTTT. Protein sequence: CASTVGGASSTDTQYF.

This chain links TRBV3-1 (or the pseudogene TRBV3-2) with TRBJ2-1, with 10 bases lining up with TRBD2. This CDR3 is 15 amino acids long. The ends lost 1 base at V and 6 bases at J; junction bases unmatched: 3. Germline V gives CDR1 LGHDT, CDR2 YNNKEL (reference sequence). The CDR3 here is CASSQGLAGGNEQFF. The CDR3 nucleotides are TGTGCCAGCAGCCAAGGACTAGCGGGTGGCAATGAGCAGTTCTTC.

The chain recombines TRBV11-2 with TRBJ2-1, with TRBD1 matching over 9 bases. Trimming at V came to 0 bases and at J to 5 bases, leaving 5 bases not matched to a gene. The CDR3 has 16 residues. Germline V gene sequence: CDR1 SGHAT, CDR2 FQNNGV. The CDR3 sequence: CASSLDPGTGNNEQFF. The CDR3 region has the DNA TGTGCCAGCAGCTTAGACCCCGGGACAGGGAACAATGAGCAGTTCTTC.

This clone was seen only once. The CDR3 DNA reads as TGTGCCAGCAGCCCCCTGGCCGGTTCGAACACCGGGGAGCTGTTTTTT. Translated, it gives CASSPLAGSNTGELFF. V and J are TRBV3-1 (or the pseudogene TRBV3-2) and TRBJ2-2; D gene uncertain. The germline V and J ends were trimmed by 4 bases and 0 bases, with 12 bases remaining between them. CDR1 and CDR2 from the germline V gene are LGHDT and YNNKEL (reference sequence). The CDR3 spans 16 residues.

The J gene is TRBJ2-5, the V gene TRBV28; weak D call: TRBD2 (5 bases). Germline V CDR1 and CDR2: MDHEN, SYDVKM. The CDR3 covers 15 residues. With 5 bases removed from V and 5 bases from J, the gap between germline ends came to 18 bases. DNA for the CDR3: TGTGCCAGCAGTCCCCTCGGCGGGCAAGGGGAGACCCAGTACTTC. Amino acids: CASSPLGGQGETQYF.

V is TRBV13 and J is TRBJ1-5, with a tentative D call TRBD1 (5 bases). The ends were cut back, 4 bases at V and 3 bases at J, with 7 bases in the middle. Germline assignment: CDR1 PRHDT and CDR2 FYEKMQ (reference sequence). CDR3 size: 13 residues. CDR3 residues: CASSWGVNQPQHF. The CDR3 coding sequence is TGTGCCAGCAGCTGGGGGGTCAATCAGCCCCAGCATTTT.

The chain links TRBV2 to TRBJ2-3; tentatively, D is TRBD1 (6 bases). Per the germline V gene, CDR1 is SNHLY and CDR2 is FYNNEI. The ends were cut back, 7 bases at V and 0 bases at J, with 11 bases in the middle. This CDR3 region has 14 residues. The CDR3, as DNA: TGTGCCAGCACCCGGGACACAAGCACAGATACGCAGTATTTT. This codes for CASTRDTSTDTQYF.

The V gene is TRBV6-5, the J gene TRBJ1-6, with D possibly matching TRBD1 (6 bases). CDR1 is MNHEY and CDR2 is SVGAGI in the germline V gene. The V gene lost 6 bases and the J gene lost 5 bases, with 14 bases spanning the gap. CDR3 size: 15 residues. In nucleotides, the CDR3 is TGTGCCAGCAGGCTCCGGACAGCCCATAATTCACCCCTCCACTTT. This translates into CASRLRTAHNSPLHF.

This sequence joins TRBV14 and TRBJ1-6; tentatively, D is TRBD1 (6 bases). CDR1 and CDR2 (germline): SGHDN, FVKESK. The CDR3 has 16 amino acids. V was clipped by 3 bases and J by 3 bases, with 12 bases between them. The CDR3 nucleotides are TGTGCCAGCAGCCACGTGACAGGCTTCTATAATTCACCCCTCCACTTT. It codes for CASSHVTGFYNSPLHF.

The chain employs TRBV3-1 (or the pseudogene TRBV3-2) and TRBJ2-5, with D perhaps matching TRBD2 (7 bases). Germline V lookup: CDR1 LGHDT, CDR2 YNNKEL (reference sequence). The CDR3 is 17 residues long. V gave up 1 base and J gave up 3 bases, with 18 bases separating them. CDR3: CASSQVGWGGDKETQYF. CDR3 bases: TGTGCCAGCAGCCAAGTGGGCTGGGGGGGGGACAAAGAGACCCAGTACTTC.

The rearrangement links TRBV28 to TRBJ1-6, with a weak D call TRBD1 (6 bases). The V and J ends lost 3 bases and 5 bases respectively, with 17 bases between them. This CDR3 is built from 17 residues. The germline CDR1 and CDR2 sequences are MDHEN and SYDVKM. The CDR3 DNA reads TGTGCCAGCAGTTTCGTGAATTTCCGACAGGATAATTCACCCCTCCACTTT. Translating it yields CASSFVNFRQDNSPLHF.

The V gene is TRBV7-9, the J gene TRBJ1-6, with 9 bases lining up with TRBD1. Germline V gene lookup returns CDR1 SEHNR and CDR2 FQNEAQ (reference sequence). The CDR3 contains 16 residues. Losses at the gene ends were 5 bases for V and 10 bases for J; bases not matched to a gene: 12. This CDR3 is CASSPLAGQGFSPLHF. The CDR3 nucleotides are TGTGCCAGCAGCCCACTCGCGGGACAGGGTTTCTCACCCCTCCACTTT.